The rows below give T cell receptor beta chains drawn from one sample of a study of T cell responses to AZD1222 COVID-19 vaccine. Here immunoSEQ multiplex PCR was the method, and the copy in TCRdb shows in-frame clones only, minus some. Altogether about 85,000 clones are present, 80% to 90% being singletons, with the ten largest covering about 7%. This sample comprised peripheral blood, obtained on day 0 of AZD1222 vaccination. Source of these receptors: an adult in good health. The CDR3 runs from the conserved cysteine through the conserved F or W. Each record gives: V gene, D gene, clone size, J gene, CDR3 protein, CDR3 DNA. A D gene is named only where the DNA matches it firmly. For some rows the clone size is stated as once, few or many, or as a class when expanded; others skip it.

>TRBV29-1|NA|many|TRBJ1-2
CSVITGHGDYGYTF
TGCAGCGTTATCACCGGGCACGGGGACTATGGCTACACCTTC
>TRBV4-2|TRBD1|NA|TRBJ1-4
CASSPLPGQSGEKLFF
TGTGCCAGCAGCCCCCTCCCGGGACAGAGTGGAGAAAAACTGTTTTTT
>TRBV30|TRBD1|NA|TRBJ1-1
CAWSAIGGTGGNTEAFF
TGTGCCTGGAGTGCTATCGGCGGGACAGGAGGAAACACTGAAGCTTTCTTT
>TRBV29-1|TRBD1|few|TRBJ1-1
CSVGQGFTEAFF
TGCAGCGTTGGACAGGGTTTCACTGAAGCTTTCTTT
>TRBV4-3|TRBD1|NA|TRBJ1-2
CASSRDRGDGYTF
TGCGCCAGCAGCCGGGACAGGGGGGATGGCTACACCTTC
>TRBV6-5|NA|NA|TRBJ2-1
CASISSWDNEQFF
TGTGCCAGCATTAGTTCTTGGGACAATGAGCAGTTCTTC
>TRBV7-9|TRBD2|NA|TRBJ2-3
CASSSLFLAGEARDTQYF
TGTGCCAGCAGCTCCCTATTCTTAGCGGGAGAGGCGAGGGATACGCAGTATTTT
>TRBV19|NA|NA|TRBJ1-5
CASSLLDQPQHF
TGTGCCAGTAGTCTTTTGGATCAGCCCCAGCATTTT
>TRBV7-3|NA|NA|TRBJ1-2
CASSLTSTDYGYTF
TGTGCCAGCAGCTTAACTTCGACCGACTATGGCTACACCTTC
>TRBV7-2|TRBD2|NA|TRBJ2-5
CASSLALADVETQYF
TGTGCCAGCAGCTTAGCCCTAGCGGATGTAGAGACCCAGTACTTC
>TRBV7-9|NA|NA|TRBJ2-2
CASSPRGSAGELFF
TGTGCCAGCAGCCCCAGAGGGTCGGCCGGGGAGCTGTTTTTT
>TRBV10-3|TRBD1|NA|TRBJ1-1
CATGGQGHTEAFF
TGTGCCACTGGGGGACAGGGGCACACTGAAGCTTTCTTT
>TRBV28|NA|NA|TRBJ2-1
CASLQMSSYNEQFF
TGTGCCAGCTTACAGATGAGCTCCTACAATGAGCAGTTCTTC
>TRBV12-3/TRBV12-4|TRBD2|NA|TRBJ2-7
CASRPGGQSEQYF
TGTGCCAGCAGGCCGGGGGGGCAGAGCGAGCAGTACTTC
>TRBV4-3|TRBD1|few|TRBJ2-1
CASSQGQGPYNEQFF
TGCGCCAGCAGCCAAGGACAGGGGCCTTACAATGAGCAGTTCTTC
>TRBV23-1|TRBD1|NA|TRBJ1-6
CASSRGTGGFLYSPLHF
TGCGCCAGCAGTCGCGGGACAGGGGGTTTCCTTTATTCACCCCTCCACTTT
>TRBV3-1/TRBV3-2|NA|NA|TRBJ1-6
CASSQGGSGSPLHF
TGTGCCAGCAGCCAAGGAGGGTCGGGTTCACCCCTCCACTTT
>TRBV28|TRBD1|NA|TRBJ1-2
CASRGTGGAYGYTF
TGTGCCAGCAGAGGGACAGGGGGCGCCTATGGCTACACCTTC
>TRBV5-1|TRBD2|NA|TRBJ2-6
CASSSLAEGSGANVLTF
TGCGCCAGCAGCTCCCTAGCGGAGGGCTCTGGGGCCAACGTCCTGACTTTC
>TRBV3-1/TRBV3-2|NA|NA|TRBJ2-2
CASKTGGGTGELFF
TGTGCCAGCAAAACCGGGGGAGGTACCGGGGAGCTGTTTTTT
>TRBV29-1|NA|NA|TRBJ1-2
CSPEGYTF
TGCAGCCCAGAAGGCTACACCTTC
>TRBV2|NA|NA|TRBJ2-3
CASTLRGGTDTQYF
TGTGCCAGCACCCTCAGGGGTGGCACAGATACGCAGTATTTT
>TRBV28|NA|NA|TRBJ1-2
CASRPNIRPLEGYGYTF
TGTGCCAGCAGGCCCAATATTAGACCTCTCGAGGGCTATGGCTACACCTTC